A single sample gave rise to the 23 T cell receptor beta chains below, sequenced in a study of blood T cell repertoires in COVID-19. Profiling relied on immunoSEQ multiplex PCR, and the TCRdb table lists in-frame clones only, not all of them. The sample shows approximately 300,000 clones, 90% of them seen only once. The sequenced sample was PBMCs or T cells enriched from blood (not recorded which). The source is a young woman with acute COVID-19.

The table lists this clone with a count of one. The chain recombines TRBV7-9 with TRBJ1-1, with D tentatively TRBD1 (5 bases). This CDR3 is built from 18 residues. The ends were cut back, 8 bases at V and 4 bases at J, with 29 bases in the middle. Germline V gene data show CDR1 as SEHNR and CDR2 as FQNEAQ (reference sequence). This chain's CDR3 is CASSVRGETESLGTEAFF. CDR3 sequence (DNA): TGTGCCAGCTCAGTCCGCGGAGAGACAGAGTCCTTGGGCACTGAAGCTTTCTTT.

This chain uses TRBV9 with TRBJ1-2, with D possibly TRBD1 on 6 matching bases. The CDR3 consists of 12 residues. Germline-derived CDR1 and CDR2 are SGDLS and YYNGEE. The V and J ends lost 1 base and 8 bases respectively, with 9 bases between them. The CDR3 loop reads CASSVQGMGYTF. In DNA form, the CDR3 reads TGTGCCAGCAGCGTACAGGGGATGGGCTACACCTTC. Full variable domain (remainder filled in from reference TRBV9 and TRBJ1-2): DSGVTQTPKHLITATGQRVTLRCSPRSGDLSVYWYQQSLDQGLQFLIQYYNGEERAKGNILERFSAQQFPDLHSELNLSSLELGDSALYFCASSVQGMGYTFGSGTRLTVV.

This sequence joins TRBV19 and TRBJ1-6, with 7 positions matching TRBD1. The V and J ends lost 2 bases and 14 bases, in that order; junction bases with no gene match: 12. This CDR3 has 15 amino acids. The germline CDR1 and CDR2 sequences are LNHDA and SQIVND (reference sequence). The CDR3 coding sequence is TGTGCCAGTAGTATAAGGGACAGCAGCTCGTTCTCCCTCCACTTT. This codes for CASSIRDSSSFSLHF.

This clone was recorded a few times. The CDR3 is CASSQDRGQPYGYTF. The CDR3 DNA follows: TGCGCCAGCAGCCAAGATAGGGGACAGCCCTATGGCTACACCTTC. The rearrangement links TRBV4-1 to TRBJ1-2; 7 bases agree with TRBD1. CDR1 and CDR2 from the germline V gene are MGHRA and YSYEKL. V was clipped by 0 bases and J by 4 bases; unmatched bases: 5. The CDR3 has 15 amino acids.

This clone was seen more than once but under ten times. The gene calls are TRBV11-2 and TRBJ1-1, with D possibly being TRBD1 (5 bases). V shed 5 bases and J shed 10 bases, with 20 bases lying between them. The CDR3 sequence is 14 residues long. Germline V gives CDR1 SGHAT, CDR2 FQNNGV. The DNA for the CDR3 is TGTGCCAGCAGCACCGCCCCTTCGGGGGGTAGAGCTTTCTTT. It yields the protein CASSTAPSGGRAFF.

This chain uses TRBV24-1 with TRBJ2-3, with D possibly TRBD2 on 6 matching bases. The CDR3 is 14 amino acids. CDR1 is KGHDR, CDR2 SFDVKD, per germline. Trimming removed 5 bases from V and 2 bases from J, with 10 bases in between. CDR3 DNA: TGTGCCACCAGTGCCGGGGACTTCACAGATACGCAGTATTTT. Encoded protein: CATSAGDFTDTQYF.

The count of this clone is one. This sequence joins TRBV28 and TRBJ2-5, with D maybe TRBD2 (6 bases). Trimming stripped 4 bases from V and 7 bases from J, with 25 bases between. CDR3 size: 17 residues. The germline CDR1 and CDR2 sequences are MDHEN and SYDVKM. CDR3 DNA: TGTGCCAGCAGTTCCGCCGGGGCGGGACCCGCCGTCGGGACCCAGTACTTC. Amino acid sequence: CASSSAGAGPAVGTQYF. The full variable domain, with the rest looked up from reference TRBV28 and TRBJ2-5, is DVKVTQSSRYLVKRTGEKVFLECVQDMDHENMFWYRQDPGLGLRLIYFSYDVKMKEKGDIPEGYSVSREKKERFSLILESASTNQTSMYLCASSSAGAGPAVGTQYFGPGTRLLVL.

The chain uses TRBV5-1 and TRBJ2-4; the match to TRBD2 covers 9 bases. The CDR3 has 17 residues. The germline V gene encodes CDR1 SGHRS and CDR2 YFSETQ. V was pared by 0 bases and J by 7 bases, with 11 bases of the junction left unmatched. The CDR3 coding sequence is TGCGCCAGCAGCTTGGGATACCAGCGGGAGGTTAAGAACATTCAGTACTTC. Its protein product is CASSLGYQREVKNIQYF.

The rearrangement links TRBV5-1 to TRBJ1-4; a weak D match, TRBD1 (6 bases). Per the germline V gene, CDR1 is SGHRS and CDR2 is YFSETQ. CDR3 size: 15 residues. The germline V and J ends were trimmed by 2 bases and 8 bases, with 16 bases remaining between them. CDR3 in amino acids: CASSLATGRGEKLFF. DNA for the CDR3: TGCGCCAGCAGCTTAGCAACAGGGAGAGGGGAAAAACTGTTTTTT.

This clone was seen a single time. The chain is built from TRBV28 and TRBJ1-4, with 8 bases fitting TRBD1. This CDR3 comprises 15 residues. CDR1 is MDHEN and CDR2 is SYDVKM in the germline V gene. The V gene end was trimmed by 2 bases and the J gene end by 7 bases; junction bases not matched to a gene: 6. CDR3 sequence: CASSLIRGQTEKLFF. Written as DNA, the CDR3 is TGTGCCAGCAGTTTAATCAGGGGGCAGACTGAAAAACTGTTTTTT.

CDR3 region: CASSLRVGGIGEQFF. CDR3 sequence (DNA): TGTGCCAGCAGTTTAAGAGTGGGCGGGATTGGTGAGCAGTTCTTC. V and J are TRBV27 and TRBJ2-1, with a weak D call TRBD2 (6 bases). The ends were cut back, 2 bases at V and 9 bases at J, with 17 bases in the middle. Germline V gives CDR1 MNHEY, CDR2 SMNVEV (reference sequence). This CDR3 has 15 residues.

The rearrangement joins TRBV5-6 to TRBJ2-1; 7 bases are a match to TRBD1. CDR1 and CDR2 from the germline V gene are SGHDT and YYEEEE. The V segment lost 1 base and the J segment 0 bases; nucleotides outside the gene matches: 13. The CDR3 sequence is 19 residues long. CDR3 in DNA: TGTGCCAGCAGCTTGAGGGGGCTCTTCGGGACCAGCTCCTACAATGAGCAGTTCTTC. Its protein product is CASSLRGLFGTSSYNEQFF.

This clone has just a few counts. V gene TRBV2 combines with J gene TRBJ1-1, with D tentatively TRBD1 (5 bases). CDR1 SNHLY and CDR2 FYNNEI come from the germline V gene. The V end lost 5 bases, the J end lost 2 bases, and 12 bases lay between the germline ends. This CDR3 spans 14 amino acids. In DNA, the CDR3 is TGTGCCAGCAGTCAACAGGTTGCCAACACTGAAGCTTTCTTT. It is translated as CASSQQVANTEAFF.

In its sample, this clone was seen a few times. The chain combines TRBV28 with TRBJ1-2, with a possible D match to TRBD1 (6 bases). V was shortened by 6 bases and J by 4 bases, with 18 bases between the two germline ends. Germline V gene data show CDR1 as MDHEN and CDR2 as SYDVKM. This CDR3 is built from 15 residues. CDR3 loop: CASRTPPGHPYGYTF. The CDR3 DNA is TGTGCCAGCAGAACTCCTCCGGGACACCCCTATGGCTACACCTTC.

The chain carries TRBV11-1 and TRBJ1-2, with TRBD1 identical over 7 bases. After removal of 0 bases from V and 2 bases from J, the junction contained 6 bases not matched to a gene. CDR3 length: 16 amino acids. The germline V gene has CDR1 SGHAT and CDR2 FQDESV (reference sequence). CDR3 in DNA: TGTGCCAGCAGCTTAGCGGAGGGACAGCTGAACTATGGCTACACCTTC. This gives the protein CASSLAEGQLNYGYTF.

V and J are TRBV7-9 and TRBJ1-5, with TRBD1 matching 7 bases. Germline V gene data show CDR1 as SEHNR and CDR2 as FQNEAQ (reference sequence). V dropped 1 base and J dropped 3; count of bases not matched to a gene: 6. The length of the CDR3 is 16 residues. CDR3 sequence (DNA): TGTGCCAGCAGCTTAGGATCGGGACAGCTCAATCAGCCCCAGCATTTT. It translates to CASSLGSGQLNQPQHF. Full variable domain (remainder filled in from reference TRBV7-9 and TRBJ1-5): DTGVSQNPRHKITKRGQNVTFRCDPISEHNRLYWYRQTLGQGPEFLTYFQNEAQLEKSRLLSDRFSAERPKGSFSTLEIQRTEQGDSAMYLCASSLGSGQLNQPQHFGDGTRLSIL.

The J gene is TRBJ2-1, the V gene TRBV7-9; 8 bases agree with TRBD1. CDR1 SEHNR and CDR2 FQNEAQ come from the germline V gene (reference sequence). This CDR3 region has 16 residues. Losses at the gene ends were 1 base for V and 6 bases for J; bases not matched to a gene: 8. The CDR3 spells CASSLGLGQGSNEQFF. CDR3 coding DNA: TGTGCCAGCAGCTTAGGTCTAGGACAGGGATCCAATGAGCAGTTCTTC.

This clone was seen a few times. This sequence joins TRBV7-2 and TRBJ1-2; D is uncertain. Germline CDR1 SGHTA, CDR2 FQGNSA. The CDR3 spans 15 residues. Between the trimmed V and J ends, which lost 6 bases and 0 bases, there was a span of 14 bases. CDR3 amino acids: CASRPGGGTNYGYTF. The CDR3 nucleotides read TGTGCCAGCAGACCGGGAGGCGGGACTAACTATGGCTACACCTTC.

This chain uses TRBV6-1 with TRBJ2-7; possibly TRBD2 for D (5 bases). Germline V gives CDR1 MNHNS, CDR2 SASEGT. Trimming cost V 2 bases and J 5 bases, with 7 bases left between them. This CDR3 region has 12 residues. The CDR3 spells CASSERGNEQYF. In DNA form, the CDR3 reads TGTGCCAGCAGTGAACGGGGAAACGAGCAGTACTTC.

The chain links TRBV2 to TRBJ2-3, with D perhaps matching TRBD1 (6 bases). The germline V gene encodes CDR1 SNHLY and CDR2 FYNNEI. CDR3 length: 19 residues. V lost 6 bases and J lost 2, with 27 bases in between. The CDR3 bases are TGTGCCAGCAGCTCTAGTACCTGGGACACTGGGTTAGACACAGATACGCAGTATTTT. It yields the protein CASSSSTWDTGLDTDTQYF.

CDR3 DNA: TGTGCCACCAGCAGAGGTTTGCTGGGGTACGGGGGTGAGCAGTTCTTC. Encoded protein: CATSRGLLGYGGEQFF. The chain combines TRBV15 with TRBJ2-1; tentative D call: TRBD2 (6 bases). Trimming cost V 1 base and J 9 bases, with 19 bases left between them. The CDR3 has 16 residues. Germline CDR1 LNHNV, CDR2 YYDKDF (reference sequence). Combining the CDR3 with reference TRBV15 and TRBJ2-1 gives the whole variable domain DAMVIQNPRYQVTQFGKPVTLSCSQTLNHNVMYWYQQKSSQAPKLLFHYYDKDFNNEADTPDNFQSRRPNTSFCFLDIRSPGLGDTAMYLCATSRGLLGYGGEQFFGPGTRLTVL.

The V gene is TRBV9, the J gene TRBJ2-2; 11 bases are a match to TRBD1. CDR3 length equals 14 residues. V gave up 7 bases and J gave up 1 base; unmatched junction bases: 0. Germline loops: CDR1 SGDLS, CDR2 YYNGEE. As DNA, the CDR3 is TGTGCCAGCGGGACAGGGGGGAACACCGGGGAGCTGTTTTTT. Translated: CASGTGGNTGELFF.

This sequence joins TRBV7-9 and TRBJ1-3; 11 nucleotides match TRBD1. Germline-derived CDR1 and CDR2 are SEHNR and FQNEAQ (reference sequence). The CDR3 spans 18 residues. The ends lost 2 bases at V and 6 bases at J; junction bases unmatched: 12. CDR3 amino acids: CASSLTGQGAPLENTIYF. CDR3 bases: TGTGCCAGCAGCTTAACCGGACAGGGGGCCCCTCTGGAAAACACCATATATTTT.